These 7 T cell receptor beta chains originate from one sample sequenced in a study of T cell repertoires in cytomegalovirus infection. TCRdb reprocessed the reads via MiXCR and lists one record per CDR3 protein. The table has hundreds of thousands of distinct CDR3 sequences, under 55% seen once. The antigens these receptors bind are not known. The sequencing used cultured PBMCs, collected from culture after CMV antigen stimulation. These receptor sequences come from a human donor in good health (CMV status not recorded). Some clones in this sample may be carry-over from other donors' samples.

This clonotype has only a few counts. The chain links TRBV28 to TRBJ1-2, with a possible D match to TRBD1 (6 bases). The length of the CDR3 is 16 residues. Germline V gene sequence: CDR1 MDHEN, CDR2 SYDVKM. The germline V and J ends were trimmed by 6 bases and 8 bases, with 25 bases remaining between them. The CDR3 protein is CASRPPRTDYLEGYTF. CDR3 sequence (DNA): TGTGCCAGCAGACCCCCCCGGACAGACTACCTTGAAGGCTACACCTTC.

Turning to this clonotype: An end of the junction differs from the germline gene, which may be a read error. The chain has TRBV7-9 and TRBJ1-2, with 10 bases identical to TRBD1. CDR3 length: 15 amino acids. Germline loops: CDR1 SEHNR, CDR2 FQNEAQ (reference sequence). The CDR3 sequence: CAGSPYVTGGHGYTF. CDR3 coding DNA: TGTGCCGGCAGCCCCTACGTGACAGGGGGCCATGGCTACACCTTC.

Turning to this clonotype: Germline is not matched at one junction end, which may reflect a read error. The rearrangement uses TRBV28 and TRBJ1-1, with 8 bases lining up with TRBD1. The CDR3 spans 14 residues. The germline gives CDR1 MDHEN, CDR2 SYDVKM. The chain's CDR3 is CVSYGQGAGTEAFF. CDR3 sequence (DNA): TGTGTCAGCTACGGACAGGGAGCGGGCACTGAAGCTTTCTTT.

The sample holds a few counts of this clonotype. The J gene is TRBJ2-1, the V gene TRBV6-2 or TRBV6-3; D possibly corresponds to TRBD2 (5 bases). Germline CDR1 reads MNHEY; CDR2 reads SVGEGT. This CDR3 comprises 13 residues. Trimming took 6 bases from V and 2 from J, leaving 8 bases between them. The CDR3 region is CASRRAAYNEQFF. The DNA for the CDR3 is TGTGCCAGCAGGAGGGCGGCCTACAATGAGCAGTTCTTC.

This clonotype was seen just once. The chain couples TRBV7-9 to TRBJ2-1; the D gene is possibly TRBD1 (5 bases). The germline V gene encodes CDR1 SEHNR and CDR2 FQNEAQ (reference sequence). This CDR3 is built from 22 residues. The V end lost 4 bases, the J end lost 3 bases, and 34 bases lay between the germline ends. CDR3 loop: CASSSELDDSLLWNSVYNEQFF. DNA of the CDR3: TGTGCCAGCAGCTCCGAGTTAGACGACAGTCTCCTGTGGAATTCTGTCTACAATGAGCAGTTCTTC.

V gene TRBV11-2 combines with J gene TRBJ2-7; 10 bases align to TRBD1. Germline V lookup: CDR1 SGHAT, CDR2 FQNNGV. The CDR3 is 15 residues long. J lost 3 bases, V lost 4 bases, and 6 bases had no gene match. Here the CDR3 reads CASSSTGQGNYEQYF. For the CDR3, the DNA is TGTGCCAGCAGCTCCACGGGACAGGGGAACTACGAGCAGTACTTC.

This clonotype has at least ten counts. The CDR3 bases are TGTGCCAGCAGCTTCCGGGAGTCCGGTGGTACTGAGCAGTTCTTC. It encodes CASSFRESGGTEQFF. The chain is built from TRBV7-2 and TRBJ2-1, with D maybe TRBD2 (6 bases). The CDR3 runs to 15 residues. CDR1 SGHTA and CDR2 FQGNSA come from the germline V gene. V dropped 3 bases and J dropped 9 bases, with 18 bases sitting between them.